These T cell receptor beta chains were read from a single sample in a study of shared clonotypes between healthy human individuals. The data were produced by immunoSEQ multiplex PCR, yet TCRdb's version contains in-frame clones alone and is incomplete. In the table there are 1.4 million or so clones, approximately 98.5% of which are singletons. Sequencing used naive CD4+ T cells sorted from blood. The receptors here all came from a man aged 25-45 years in good health. Both conserved end residues are part of each CDR3. The order of the fields is D gene, J gene, V gene, clone size, CDR3 protein, CDR3 DNA. A D gene is named only where the DNA matches it firmly. Clone size appears in some rows only: once, few, many, or a class for an expanded clone.

. | TRBJ2-7 | TRBV19 | . | CASSIQRGEQYF | TGTGCCAGTAGTATTCAGAGGGGGGAGCAGTACTTC
. | TRBJ1-1 | TRBV7-9 | . | CASSLPTGMNTEAFF | TGTGCCAGCAGCTTACCGACAGGCATGAACACTGAAGCTTTCTTT
TRBD1 | TRBJ1-5 | TRBV6-1 | . | CASTLDRGNQPQHF | TGTGCCAGCACGTTGGACAGGGGTAATCAGCCCCAGCATTTT
. | TRBJ1-4 | TRBV5-8 | . | CASRVRGSNEKLFF | TGTGCCAGCAGAGTCAGGGGTTCTAATGAAAAACTGTTTTTT
TRBD1 | TRBJ2-5 | TRBV19 | . | CASSIAPGGETQYF | TGTGCCAGTAGTATAGCCCCAGGGGGAGAGACCCAGTACTTC
. | TRBJ2-7 | TRBV19 | . | CASSIRLSSYEQYF | TGTGCCAGTAGTATTCGTCTTAGCTCCTACGAGCAGTACTTC
TRBD1 | TRBJ1-2 | TRBV19 | . | CASNPYRDRGKGSYGYTF | TGTGCCAGTAACCCCTACCGGGACAGGGGAAAAGGTAGCTATGGCTACACCTTC
TRBD2 | TRBJ2-2 | TRBV7-2 | . | CASRPGTSGTNTGELFF | TGTGCCAGCAGACCCGGGACTAGCGGGACGAACACCGGGGAGCTGTTTTTT
TRBD1 | TRBJ1-3 | TRBV18 | . | CASSPPRTGRNTIYF | TGTGCCAGCTCACCACCGCGGACAGGACGGAACACCATATATTTT
TRBD2 | TRBJ2-3 | TRBV18 | . | CASSPTSGSKADTQYF | TGTGCCAGCTCACCAACTAGCGGGAGTAAGGCAGATACGCAGTATTTT
TRBD2 | TRBJ2-5 | TRBV28 | . | CASSLFSGRGLVSVIQETQYF | TGTGCCAGCAGTTTATTTAGTGGAAGGGGACTAGTCTCTGTGATACAAGAGACCCAGTACTTC
. | TRBJ2-7 | TRBV15 | . | CATSRDLGGINEQYF | TGTGCCACCAGCAGAGATCTCGGGGGAATCAACGAGCAGTACTTC
TRBD1 | TRBJ1-5 | TRBV4-1 | . | CASSQDLGQGNQPQHF | TGCGCCAGCAGCCAAGACCTGGGACAGGGCAATCAGCCCCAGCATTTT
TRBD2 | TRBJ2-5 | TRBV7-9 | . | CASLTFTTSGRLLETQYF | TGTGCCAGCCTGACATTCACGACTAGCGGGAGGTTGCTGGAGACCCAGTACTTC
. | TRBJ2-5 | TRBV5-4 | . | CASSTRLGESYSRETQYF | TGTGCCAGCAGCACCCGGTTGGGGGAGTCGTACTCTAGGGAGACCCAGTACTTC
TRBD1 | TRBJ2-3 | TRBV5-1 | . | CASSLTGGSTDTQYF | TGCGCCAGCAGCTTAACAGGGGGAAGCACAGATACGCAGTATTTT
TRBD2 | TRBJ2-1 | TRBV29-1 | . | CSVGLAGRNEQFF | TGCAGCGTTGGACTAGCGGGACGGAATGAGCAGTTCTTC
. | TRBJ2-1 | TRBV9 | . | CASSVATVSSYNEQFF | TGTGCCAGCAGCGTAGCGACCGTAAGCTCCTACAATGAGCAGTTCTTC
. | TRBJ2-5 | TRBV5-1 | . | CASSLRTRETQYF | TGCGCCAGCAGCTTGAGGACACGGGAGACCCAGTACTTC
TRBD2 | TRBJ2-7 | TRBV5-5 | once | CASSHKGGAGAYEQYF | TGTGCCAGCAGTCATAAAGGGGGAGCGGGAGCCTACGAGCAGTACTTC
. | TRBJ2-3 | TRBV6-1 | . | CASREQGWQYF | TGTGCCAGCAGGGAACAGGGATGGCAGTATTTT
. | TRBJ1-5 | TRBV7-2 | . | CASSHEGMGNQPQHF | TGTGCCAGCAGCCATGAGGGCATGGGCAATCAGCCCCAGCATTTT
. | TRBJ1-1 | TRBV15 | . | CATSRGGPSGIQAFF | TGTGCCACCAGCAGAGGTGGGCCCTCCGGCATTCAAGCTTTCTTT
. | TRBJ2-5 | TRBV7-9 | . | CASSLGGRQETQYF | TGTGCCAGCAGCTTGGGCGGAAGACAAGAGACCCAGTACTTC
. | TRBJ2-1 | TRBV18 | once | CASSRSGYNEQFF | TGTGCCAGCTCACGGTCAGGCTACAATGAGCAGTTCTTC
. | TRBJ2-5 | TRBV18 | . | CASSPRNQETQYF | TGTGCCAGCTCACCACGAAACCAAGAGACCCAGTACTTC
. | TRBJ2-7 | TRBV4-3 | . | CASSQRRLALYEQYF | TGCGCCAGCAGCCAAAGGCGATTAGCATTGTACGAGCAGTACTTC
TRBD1 | TRBJ1-2 | TRBV6-5 | . | CASTGLYGYTF | TGTGCATCGACAGGGCTCTATGGCTACACCTTC
. | TRBJ1-5 | TRBV10-2 | . | CASSLVGQPQHF | TGCGCCAGCAGTCTGGTAGGTCAGCCCCAGCATTTT
TRBD1 | TRBJ1-1 | TRBV18 | . | CASSQIDRVNTEAFF | TGTGCCAGCTCACAGATCGACAGGGTGAACACTGAAGCTTTCTTT
TRBD1 | TRBJ2-3 | TRBV28 | . | CAGGTGSTDTQYF | TGTGCCGGAGGGACAGGGAGCACAGATACGCAGTATTTT
. | TRBJ2-7 | TRBV19 | . | CASSMGRLFYEQYF | TGTGCCAGTAGTATGGGCAGGCTCTTCTACGAGCAGTACTTC
. | TRBJ2-1 | TRBV2 | . | CASRDSSYNEQFF | TGTGCCAGCAGGGACAGTTCCTACAATGAGCAGTTCTTC
TRBD2 | TRBJ2-1 | TRBV5-1 | . | CASSLDLSGAYNEQFF | TGCGCCAGCAGCTTGGATCTTAGCGGGGCTTACAATGAGCAGTTCTTC
TRBD1 | TRBJ1-5 | TRBV4-3 | . | CASSRWDRVNNSNQPQHF | TGCGCCAGCAGCCGTTGGGACAGGGTAAACAATAGCAATCAGCCCCAGCATTTT
TRBD1 | TRBJ2-7 | TRBV30 | . | CAWRPPTGASYEQYF | TGTGCCTGGAGACCACCGACAGGGGCCTCCTACGAGCAGTACTTC
. | TRBJ1-2 | TRBV2 | . | CASSEAPPLSGANYGYTF | TGTGCCAGCAGTGAAGCTCCCCCCCTGTCGGGGGCTAACTATGGCTACACCTTC
. | TRBJ2-1 | TRBV30 | . | CAWSFSSYNEQFF | TGTGCCTGGAGTTTTAGCTCCTACAATGAGCAGTTCTTC
TRBD1 | TRBJ2-7 | TRBV5-1 | . | CASSFGQGVSMYEQYF | TGCGCCAGCAGCTTCGGACAGGGGGTGTCTATGTACGAGCAGTACTTC
. | TRBJ1-2 | TRBV2 | . | CASSQKAGSYGYTF | TGTGCCAGCAGCCAAAAGGCAGGGAGCTATGGCTACACCTTC
. | TRBJ1-5 | TRBV10-3 | . | CAISVTRDQPQHF | TGTGCCATCAGTGTAACCAGGGATCAGCCCCAGCATTTT
. | TRBJ1-4 | TRBV5-1 | . | CASSETRGSEKLFF | TGCGCCAGCAGCGAGACCCGGGGGAGTGAAAAACTGTTTTTT
. | TRBJ1-1 | TRBV5-4 | . | CASRGHTFNTEAFF | TGTGCCAGCAGGGGCCACACATTCAACACTGAAGCTTTCTTT
. | TRBJ2-6 | TRBV5-1 | . | CASSLFGAGANVLTF | TGCGCCAGCAGCTTGTTTGGGGCTGGGGCCAACGTCCTGACTTTC
TRBD1 | TRBJ1-2 | TRBV19 | . | CASLNTGEVYGYTF | TGTGCCAGTTTAAATACAGGGGAGGTCTATGGCTACACCTTC
. | TRBJ2-1 | TRBV28 | . | CASSAQPPLGNEQFF | TGTGCCAGCAGCGCACAGCCACCATTAGGAAATGAGCAGTTCTTC